Sequencing of this TCR beta chain was carried out in a study of blood T cell repertoires in COVID-19. Study as a whole: In each case, the material was cDNA or gDNA derived from T cells, B-cell-depleted T cells, or PBMCs.

Original analysis: Estimation of nucleated cell counts was performed using reference gene primer amplification. TCRdb keeps only in-frame clones here, not all; method: immunoSEQ multiplex PCR. That table furnishes V, J and clone size, whereas the DNA furnished D and trimming. Seen here are approximately 240,000 clones, around 83% observed once, and the top ten hold approximately 1.3%. There are 13 residues in the CDR3. The V and J ends lost 6 bases and 6 bases respectively, with 12 bases between them. The V gene is TRBV12-3 or TRBV12-4, the J gene TRBJ1-5; weak D call: TRBD1 (6 bases). The sequenced sample was PBMCs or T cells enriched from blood (not recorded which). The TCR comes from a woman aged 40 to 55 with acute COVID-19. The chain's CDR3 is CASSTGLGQPQHF. CDR3 DNA sequence: TGTGCCAGCAGCACAGGGTTGGGTCAGCCCCAGCATTTT.